This T cell receptor (beta chain) was retrieved from a study of blood T cell repertoires in COVID-19. This CDR3 is built from 13 residues. With V trimmed by 8 bases and J by 4 bases, 6 bases remained unmatched. Germline CDR1 and CDR2: SGHTA and FQGNSA. The data were produced by immunoSEQ multiplex PCR, yet TCRdb's version contains in-frame clones alone and is incomplete. The top ten hold 3.5% to 4% of the sample, which has about 220,000 clones, roughly 84% seen once. This clone has just one count. The specimen sequenced was peripheral blood. The V gene is TRBV7-2, the J gene TRBJ2-3, with 7 bases that match TRBD2. The TCR sequence derives from a woman aged 80 or over with acute or convalescent COVID-19. The CDR3 bases are TGTGCCAGCGGAGGCGGGGGTGCAGATACGCAGTATTTT. Protein sequence: CASGGGGADTQYF.